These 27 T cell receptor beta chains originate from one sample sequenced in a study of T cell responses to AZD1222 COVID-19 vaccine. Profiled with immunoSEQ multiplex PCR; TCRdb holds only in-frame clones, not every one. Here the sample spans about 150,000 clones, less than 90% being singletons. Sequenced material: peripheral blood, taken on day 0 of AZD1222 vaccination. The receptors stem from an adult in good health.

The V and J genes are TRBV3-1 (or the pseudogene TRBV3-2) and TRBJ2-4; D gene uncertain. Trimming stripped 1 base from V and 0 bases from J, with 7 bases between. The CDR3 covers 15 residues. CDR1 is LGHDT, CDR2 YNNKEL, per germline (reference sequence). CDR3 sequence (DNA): TGTGCCAGCAGCCAAGGGTCCATAGCCAAAAACATTCAGTACTTC. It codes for CASSQGSIAKNIQYF.

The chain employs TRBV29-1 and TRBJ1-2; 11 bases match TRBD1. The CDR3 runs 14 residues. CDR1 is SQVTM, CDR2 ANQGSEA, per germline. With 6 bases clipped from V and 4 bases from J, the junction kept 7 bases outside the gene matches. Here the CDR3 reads CSVPGQGATYGYTF. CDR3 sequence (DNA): TGCAGCGTCCCCGGACAGGGGGCTACCTATGGCTACACCTTC.

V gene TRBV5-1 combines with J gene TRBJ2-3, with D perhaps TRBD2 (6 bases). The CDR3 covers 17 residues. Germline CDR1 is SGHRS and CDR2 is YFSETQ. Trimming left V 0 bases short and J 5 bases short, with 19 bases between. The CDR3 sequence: CASSLGEAAGSGDTQYF. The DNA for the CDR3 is TGCGCCAGCAGCTTGGGGGAAGCGGCGGGGAGTGGAGATACGCAGTATTTT.

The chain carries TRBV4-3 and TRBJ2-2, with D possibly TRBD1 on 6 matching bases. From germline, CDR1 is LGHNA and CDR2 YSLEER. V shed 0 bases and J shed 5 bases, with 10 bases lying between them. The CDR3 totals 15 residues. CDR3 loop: CASSQEHRVTGELFF. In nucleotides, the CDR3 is TGCGCCAGCAGCCAAGAACACAGGGTAACCGGGGAGCTGTTTTTT.

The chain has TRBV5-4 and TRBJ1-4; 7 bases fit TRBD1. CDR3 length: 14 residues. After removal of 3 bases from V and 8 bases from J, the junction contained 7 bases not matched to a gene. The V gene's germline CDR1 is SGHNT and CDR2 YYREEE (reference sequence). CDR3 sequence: CASSSRDSYEKLFF. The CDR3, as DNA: TGTGCCAGCAGCTCCCGGGACAGCTACGAAAAACTGTTTTTT.

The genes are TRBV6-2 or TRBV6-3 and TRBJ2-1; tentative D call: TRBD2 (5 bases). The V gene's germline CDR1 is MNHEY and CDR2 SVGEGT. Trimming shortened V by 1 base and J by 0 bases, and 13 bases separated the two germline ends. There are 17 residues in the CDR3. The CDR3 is CASSYYGRRSSYNEQFF. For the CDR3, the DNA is TGTGCCAGCAGTTACTACGGAAGGAGGAGCTCCTACAATGAGCAGTTCTTC.

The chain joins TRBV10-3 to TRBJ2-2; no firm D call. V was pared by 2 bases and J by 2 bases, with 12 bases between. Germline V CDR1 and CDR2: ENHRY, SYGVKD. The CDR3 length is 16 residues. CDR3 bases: TGTGCCATCAGTGAGCTAGGGCAGCCCAACACCGGGGAGCTGTTTTTT. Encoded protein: CAISELGQPNTGELFF.

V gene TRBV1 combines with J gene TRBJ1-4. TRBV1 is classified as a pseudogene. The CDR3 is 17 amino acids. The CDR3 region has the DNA TGCACCAGCAGCCAAGATGGGGTGCGGTTGCTGAATGAAAAACTGTTTTTT. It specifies CTSSQDGVRLLNEKLFF.

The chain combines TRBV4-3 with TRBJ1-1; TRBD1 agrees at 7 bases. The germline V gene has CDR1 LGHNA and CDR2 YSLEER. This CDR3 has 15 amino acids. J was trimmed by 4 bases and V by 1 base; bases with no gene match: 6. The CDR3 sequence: CASSQGLGQITEAFF. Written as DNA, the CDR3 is TGCGCCAGCAGCCAAGGGTTGGGACAGATCACTGAAGCTTTCTTT.

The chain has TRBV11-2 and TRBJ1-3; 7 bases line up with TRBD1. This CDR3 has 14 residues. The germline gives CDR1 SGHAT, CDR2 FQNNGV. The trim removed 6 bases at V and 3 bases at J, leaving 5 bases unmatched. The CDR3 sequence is CASRHRGGGNTIYF. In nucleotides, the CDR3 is TGTGCCAGCAGACACAGGGGAGGTGGAAACACCATATATTTT.

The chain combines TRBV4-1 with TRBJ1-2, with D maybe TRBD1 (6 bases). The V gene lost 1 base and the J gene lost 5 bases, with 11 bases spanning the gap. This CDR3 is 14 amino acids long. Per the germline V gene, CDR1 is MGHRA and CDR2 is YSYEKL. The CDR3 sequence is CASSQAGVRYGYTF. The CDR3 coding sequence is TGCGCCAGCAGCCAAGCAGGGGTCCGGTATGGCTACACCTTC.

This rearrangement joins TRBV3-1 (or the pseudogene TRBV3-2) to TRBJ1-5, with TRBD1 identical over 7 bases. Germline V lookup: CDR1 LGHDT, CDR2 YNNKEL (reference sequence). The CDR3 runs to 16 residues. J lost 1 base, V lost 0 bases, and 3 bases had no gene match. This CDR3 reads CASSQDRDRSNQPQHF. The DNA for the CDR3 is TGTGCCAGCAGCCAAGACAGGGACAGAAGCAATCAGCCCCAGCATTTT.

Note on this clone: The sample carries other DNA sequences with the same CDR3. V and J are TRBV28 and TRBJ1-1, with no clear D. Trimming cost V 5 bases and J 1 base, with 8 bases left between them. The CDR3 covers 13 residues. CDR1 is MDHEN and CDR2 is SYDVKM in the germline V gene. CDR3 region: CASSLPGNTEAFF. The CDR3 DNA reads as TGTGCCAGCAGTCTGCCGGGGAACACTGAAGCTTTCTTT.

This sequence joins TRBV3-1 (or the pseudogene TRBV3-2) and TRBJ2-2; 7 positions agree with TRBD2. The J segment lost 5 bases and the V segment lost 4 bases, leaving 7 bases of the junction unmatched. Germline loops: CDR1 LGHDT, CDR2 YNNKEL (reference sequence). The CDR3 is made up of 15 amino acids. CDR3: CASSLRGVVTGELFF. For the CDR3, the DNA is TGTGCCAGCAGCCTCCGGGGGGTGGTGACCGGGGAGCTGTTTTTT.

The CDR3 sequence is CASSRDGQWNQPQHF. The DNA of the CDR3 is TGTGCCAGCAGCAGGGACGGCCAGTGGAATCAGCCCCAGCATTTT. The V gene is TRBV2, the J gene TRBJ1-5, with D perhaps matching TRBD1 (5 bases). Between the trimmed V and J ends, which lost 6 bases and 4 bases, there was a span of 16 bases. The length of the CDR3 is 15 residues. Per the germline V gene, CDR1 is SNHLY and CDR2 is FYNNEI.

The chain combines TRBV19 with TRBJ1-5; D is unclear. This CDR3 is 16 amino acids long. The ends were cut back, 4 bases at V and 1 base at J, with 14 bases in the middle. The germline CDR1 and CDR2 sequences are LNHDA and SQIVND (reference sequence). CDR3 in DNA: TGTGCCAGTAGTACCAGGACGAAATGGAGCAATCAGCCCCAGCATTTT. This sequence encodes CASSTRTKWSNQPQHF.

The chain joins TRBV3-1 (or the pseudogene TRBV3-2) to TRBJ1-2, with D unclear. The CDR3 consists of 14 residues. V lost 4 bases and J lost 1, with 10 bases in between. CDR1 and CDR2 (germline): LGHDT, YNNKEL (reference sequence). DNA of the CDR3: TGTGCCAGCAGCCCAAGTACGGGTAACTATGGCTACACCTTC. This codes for CASSPSTGNYGYTF.

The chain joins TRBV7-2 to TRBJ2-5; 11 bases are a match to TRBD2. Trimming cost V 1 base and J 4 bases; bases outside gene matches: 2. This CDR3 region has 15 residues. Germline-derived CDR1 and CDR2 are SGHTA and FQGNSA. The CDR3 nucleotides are TGTGCCAGCAGCTTAGTAGCGGGGGGGCTAGAGACCCAGTACTTC. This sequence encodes CASSLVAGGLETQYF.

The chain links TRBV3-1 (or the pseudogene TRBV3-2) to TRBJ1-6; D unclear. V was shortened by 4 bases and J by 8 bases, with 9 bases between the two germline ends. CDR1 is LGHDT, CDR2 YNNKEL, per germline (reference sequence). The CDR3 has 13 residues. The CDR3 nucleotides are TGTGCCAGCAGCCTTCGAACCGATTCACCCCTCCACTTT. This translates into CASSLRTDSPLHF.

The CDR3 region has the DNA TGTGCCAGTAGTACCCGAGGACAGGGGAATGAAAAACTGTTTTTT. Its translation is CASSTRGQGNEKLFF. The genes are TRBV19 and TRBJ1-4; TRBD1 matches at 9 bases. With 4 bases clipped from V and 5 bases from J, the junction kept 5 bases outside the gene matches. The CDR3 has 15 residues. Germline lookup yields CDR1 LNHDA and CDR2 SQIVND (reference sequence).

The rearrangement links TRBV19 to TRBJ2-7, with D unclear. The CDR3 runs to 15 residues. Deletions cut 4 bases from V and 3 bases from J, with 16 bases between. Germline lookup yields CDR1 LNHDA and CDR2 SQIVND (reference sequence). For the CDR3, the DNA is TGTGCCAGTAGTAAATCACAGACGGAGAGCTACGAGCAGTACTTC. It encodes CASSKSQTESYEQYF. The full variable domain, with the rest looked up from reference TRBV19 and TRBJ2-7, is DGGITQSPKYLFRKEGQNVTLSCEQNLNHDAMYWYRQDPGQGLRLIYYSQIVNDFQKGDIAEGYSVSREKKESFPLTVTSAQKNPTAFYLCASSKSQTESYEQYFGPGTRLTVT.

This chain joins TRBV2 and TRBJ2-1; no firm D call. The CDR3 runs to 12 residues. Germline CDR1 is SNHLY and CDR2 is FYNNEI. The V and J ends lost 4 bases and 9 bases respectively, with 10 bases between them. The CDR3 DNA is TGTGCCAGCAGTGTTTGGGTGATTGAGCAGTTCTTC. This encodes CASSVWVIEQFF. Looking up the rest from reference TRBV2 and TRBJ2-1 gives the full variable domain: EPEVTQTPSHQVTQMGQEVILRCVPISNHLYFYWYRQILGQKVEFLVSFYNNEISEKSEIFDDQFSVERPDGSNFTLKIRSTKLEDSAMYFCASSVWVIEQFFGPGTRLTVL.

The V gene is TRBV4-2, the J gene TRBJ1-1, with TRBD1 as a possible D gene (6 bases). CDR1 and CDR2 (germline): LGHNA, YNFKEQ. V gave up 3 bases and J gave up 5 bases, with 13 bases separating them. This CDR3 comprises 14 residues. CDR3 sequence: CASSQEGVGTEAFF. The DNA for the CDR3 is TGTGCCAGCAGCCAGGAGGGGGTGGGAACTGAAGCTTTCTTT.

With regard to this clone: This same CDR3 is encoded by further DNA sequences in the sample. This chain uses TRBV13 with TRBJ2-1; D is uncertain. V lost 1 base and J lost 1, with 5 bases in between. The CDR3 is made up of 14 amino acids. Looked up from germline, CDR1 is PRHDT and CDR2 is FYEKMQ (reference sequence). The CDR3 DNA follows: TGTGCCAGCAGCTTAGCCGGTTCCTACAATGAGCAGTTCTTC. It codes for CASSLAGSYNEQFF.

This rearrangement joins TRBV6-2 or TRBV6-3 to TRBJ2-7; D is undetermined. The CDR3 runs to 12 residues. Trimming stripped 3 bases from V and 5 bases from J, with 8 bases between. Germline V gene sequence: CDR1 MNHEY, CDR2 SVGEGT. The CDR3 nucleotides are TGTGCCAGCAGTTATAAGACCCACGAGCAGTACTTC. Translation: CASSYKTHEQYF.

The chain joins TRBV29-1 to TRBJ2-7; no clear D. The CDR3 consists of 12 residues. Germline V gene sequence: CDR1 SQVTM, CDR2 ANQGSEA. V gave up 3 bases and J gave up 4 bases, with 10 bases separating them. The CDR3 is CSVEEDGYEQYF. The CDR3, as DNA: TGCAGCGTTGAGGAAGACGGGTACGAGCAGTACTTC.

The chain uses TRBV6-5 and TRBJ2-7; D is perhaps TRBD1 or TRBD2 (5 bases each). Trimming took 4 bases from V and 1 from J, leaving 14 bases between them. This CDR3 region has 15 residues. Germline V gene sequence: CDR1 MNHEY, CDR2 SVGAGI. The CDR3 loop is CASSWGRVPSYEQYF. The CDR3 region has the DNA TGTGCCAGCAGTTGGGGACGAGTTCCGTCCTACGAGCAGTACTTC.